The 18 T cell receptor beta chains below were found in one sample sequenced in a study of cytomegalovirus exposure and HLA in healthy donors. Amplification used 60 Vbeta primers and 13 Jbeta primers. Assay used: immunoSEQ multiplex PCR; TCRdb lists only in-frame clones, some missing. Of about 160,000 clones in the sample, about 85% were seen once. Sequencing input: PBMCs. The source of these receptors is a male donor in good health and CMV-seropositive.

The CDR3 here is CASSKVTRKLSGNTIYF. The CDR3 bases are TGTGCCAGCAGCAAAGTGACGAGAAAACTATCTGGAAACACCATATATTTT. The rearrangement uses TRBV21-1 and TRBJ1-3. TRBV21-1 is termed a pseudogene. The length of the CDR3 is 17 residues.

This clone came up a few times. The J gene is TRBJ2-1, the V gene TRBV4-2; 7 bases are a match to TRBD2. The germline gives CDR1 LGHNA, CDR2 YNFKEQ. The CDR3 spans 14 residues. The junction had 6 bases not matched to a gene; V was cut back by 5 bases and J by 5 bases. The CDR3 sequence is CASSWSGTNNEQFF. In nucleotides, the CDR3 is TGTGCCAGCAGCTGGTCCGGGACTAACAATGAGCAGTTCTTC.

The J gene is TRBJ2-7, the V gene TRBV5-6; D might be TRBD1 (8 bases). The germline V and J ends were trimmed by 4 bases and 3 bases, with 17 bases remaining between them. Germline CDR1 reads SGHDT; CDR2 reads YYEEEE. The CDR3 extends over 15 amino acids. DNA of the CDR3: TGTGCCAGCAGCCCCGACAGGGGAGGGGGCTACGAGCAGTACTTC. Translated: CASSPDRGGGYEQYF.

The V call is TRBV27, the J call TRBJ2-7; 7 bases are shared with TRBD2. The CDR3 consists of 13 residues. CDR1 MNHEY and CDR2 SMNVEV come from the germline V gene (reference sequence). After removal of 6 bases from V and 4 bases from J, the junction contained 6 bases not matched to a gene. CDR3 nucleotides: TGTGCCAGCAGGTCTAGCGGCCTGTACGAGCAGTACTTC. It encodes CASRSSGLYEQYF.

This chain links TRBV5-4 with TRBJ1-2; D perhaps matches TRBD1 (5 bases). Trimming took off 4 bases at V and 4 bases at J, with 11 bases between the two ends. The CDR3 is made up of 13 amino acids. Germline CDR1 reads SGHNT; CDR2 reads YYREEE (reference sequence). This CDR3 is CASSPTGPYGYTF. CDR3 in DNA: TGTGCCAGCAGCCCTACAGGACCCTATGGCTACACCTTC.

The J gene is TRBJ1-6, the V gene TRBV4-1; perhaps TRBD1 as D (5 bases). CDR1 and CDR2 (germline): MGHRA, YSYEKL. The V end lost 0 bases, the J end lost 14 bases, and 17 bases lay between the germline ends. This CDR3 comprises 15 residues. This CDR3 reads CASSQDRQGIMALHF. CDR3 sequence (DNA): TGCGCCAGCAGCCAAGATCGCCAGGGAATTATGGCCCTCCACTTT.

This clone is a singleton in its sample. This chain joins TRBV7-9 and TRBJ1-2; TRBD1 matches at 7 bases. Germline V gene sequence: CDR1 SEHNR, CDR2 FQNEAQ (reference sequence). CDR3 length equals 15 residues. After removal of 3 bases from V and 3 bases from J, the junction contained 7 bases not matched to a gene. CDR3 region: CASSFPGQVDYGYTF. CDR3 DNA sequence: TGTGCCAGCAGCTTCCCCGGACAGGTGGACTATGGCTACACCTTC.

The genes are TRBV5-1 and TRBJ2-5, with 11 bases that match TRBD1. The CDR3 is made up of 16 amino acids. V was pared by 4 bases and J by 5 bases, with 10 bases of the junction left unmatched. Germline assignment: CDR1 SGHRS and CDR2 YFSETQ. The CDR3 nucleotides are TGCGCCAGCAGCCTACCAGGACAGGGGGCCTGGGAGACCCAGTACTTC. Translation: CASSLPGQGAWETQYF.

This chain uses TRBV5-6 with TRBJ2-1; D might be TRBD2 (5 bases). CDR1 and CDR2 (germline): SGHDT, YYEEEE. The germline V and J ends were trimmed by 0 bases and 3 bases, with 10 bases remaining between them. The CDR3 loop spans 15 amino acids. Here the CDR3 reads CASSLEGEGYNEQFF. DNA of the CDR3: TGTGCCAGCAGCTTGGAGGGAGAGGGCTACAATGAGCAGTTCTTC.

CDR3: CASSFRRQAGDEQYF. The CDR3, as DNA: TGTGCCAGCAGTTTTCGTAGACAGGCGGGGGACGAGCAGTACTTC. The V gene is TRBV6-6, the J gene TRBJ2-7; D possibly corresponds to TRBD2 (7 bases). There are 15 residues in the CDR3. Germline V lookup: CDR1 MNHNY, CDR2 SVGAGI (reference sequence). V lost 4 bases, J lost 5 bases, and 18 bases lay in between.

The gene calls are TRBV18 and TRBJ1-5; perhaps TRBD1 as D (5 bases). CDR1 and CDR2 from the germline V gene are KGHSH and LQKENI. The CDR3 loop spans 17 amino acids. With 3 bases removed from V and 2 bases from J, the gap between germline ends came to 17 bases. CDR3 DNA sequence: TGTGCCAGCTCACCTGCAGGGTCGAGAAGCGGCAATCAGCCCCAGCATTTT. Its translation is CASSPAGSRSGNQPQHF.

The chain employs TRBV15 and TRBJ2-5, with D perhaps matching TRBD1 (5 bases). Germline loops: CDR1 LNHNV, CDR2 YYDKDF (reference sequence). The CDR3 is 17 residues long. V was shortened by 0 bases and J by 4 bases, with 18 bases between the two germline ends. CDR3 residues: CATSRDEAGPTRETQYF. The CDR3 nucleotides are TGTGCCACCAGCAGAGATGAGGCAGGGCCAACCCGAGAGACCCAGTACTTC.

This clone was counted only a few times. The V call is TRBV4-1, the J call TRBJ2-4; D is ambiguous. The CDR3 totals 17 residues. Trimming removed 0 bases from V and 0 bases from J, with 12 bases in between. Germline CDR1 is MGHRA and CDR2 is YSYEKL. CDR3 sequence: CASSQEEQYGAKNIQYF. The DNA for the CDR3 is TGCGCCAGCAGCCAAGAGGAGCAGTACGGAGCCAAAAACATTCAGTACTTC.

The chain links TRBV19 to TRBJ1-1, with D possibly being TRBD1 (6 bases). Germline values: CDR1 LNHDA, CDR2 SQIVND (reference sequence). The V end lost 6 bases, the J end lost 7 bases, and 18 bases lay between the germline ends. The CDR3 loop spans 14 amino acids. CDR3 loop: CASSTTGRGSEAFF. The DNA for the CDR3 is TGTGCCAGTAGCACCACGGGTAGGGGGAGTGAAGCTTTCTTT.

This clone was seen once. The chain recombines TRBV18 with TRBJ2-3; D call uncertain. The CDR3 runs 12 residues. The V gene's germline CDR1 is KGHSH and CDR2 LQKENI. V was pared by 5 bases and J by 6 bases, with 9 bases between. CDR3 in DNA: TGTGCCAGCTCAGAAACATCTGATACGCAGTATTTT. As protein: CASSETSDTQYF. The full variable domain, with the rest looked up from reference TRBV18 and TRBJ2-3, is NAGVMQNPRHLVRRRGQEARLRCSPMKGHSHVYWYRQLPEEGLKFMVYLQKENIIDESGMPKERFSAEFPKEGPSILRIQQVVRGDSAAYFCASSETSDTQYFGPGTRLTVL.

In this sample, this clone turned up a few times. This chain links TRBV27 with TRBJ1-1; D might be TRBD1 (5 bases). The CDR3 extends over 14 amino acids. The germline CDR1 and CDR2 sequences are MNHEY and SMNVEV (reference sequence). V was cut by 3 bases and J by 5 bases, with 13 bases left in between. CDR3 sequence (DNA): TGTGCCAGCAGTTTCGACTGGAAGGGGACTGAAGCTTTCTTT. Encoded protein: CASSFDWKGTEAFF.

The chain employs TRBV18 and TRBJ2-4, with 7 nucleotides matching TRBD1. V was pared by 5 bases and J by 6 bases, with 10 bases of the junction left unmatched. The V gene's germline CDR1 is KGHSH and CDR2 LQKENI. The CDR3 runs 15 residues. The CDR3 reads CASSALDRQGNIQYF. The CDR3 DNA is TGTGCCAGCTCAGCTCTGGACAGGCAGGGAAACATTCAGTACTTC. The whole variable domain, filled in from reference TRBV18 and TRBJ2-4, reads NAGVMQNPRHLVRRRGQEARLRCSPMKGHSHVYWYRQLPEEGLKFMVYLQKENIIDESGMPKERFSAEFPKEGPSILRIQQVVRGDSAAYFCASSALDRQGNIQYFGAGTRLSVL.

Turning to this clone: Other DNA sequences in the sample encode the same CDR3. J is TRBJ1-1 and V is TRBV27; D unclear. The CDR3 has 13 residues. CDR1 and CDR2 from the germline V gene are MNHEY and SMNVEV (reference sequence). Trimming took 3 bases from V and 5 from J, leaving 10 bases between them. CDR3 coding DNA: TGTGCCAGCAGTTTGGGAGGAGGGACTGAAGCTTTCTTT. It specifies CASSLGGGTEAFF.